These 13 T cell receptor beta chains were all obtained from the same sample, sequenced in a study of radiotherapy plus CTLA-4 blockade in lung cancer. TCRdb's copy holds only in-frame clones and misses some; the assay was immunoSEQ multiplex PCR. The data show 89,000 or so clones, more than 75% seen once. The sequencing used peripheral blood, collected from a patient treated with radiotherapy plus ipilimumab. These TCRs come from a human donor with non-small cell lung cancer who had a partial response to radiotherapy plus ipilimumab.

This chain uses TRBV28 with TRBJ2-3; no definite D call. Per the germline V gene, CDR1 is MDHEN and CDR2 is SYDVKM. Trimming pared 5 bases from V and 6 bases from J, leaving 21 bases between. The CDR3 sequence is 16 residues long. As DNA, the CDR3 is TGTGCCAGCAGTGCGCTAGACGTTAACTCGTTGGATACGCAGTATTTT. The encoded protein is CASSALDVNSLDTQYF.

This clone was counted only a few times. The rearrangement links TRBV4-1 to TRBJ1-4; no definite D call. Trimming took 0 bases from V and 6 from J, leaving 5 bases between them. CDR1 and CDR2 (germline): MGHRA, YSYEKL. The CDR3 loop spans 13 amino acids. The CDR3 here is CASSQDSYEKLFF. CDR3 coding DNA: TGCGCCAGCAGCCAAGATAGTTATGAAAAACTGTTTTTT.

The chain couples TRBV5-4 to TRBJ1-6; 7 nucleotides line up with TRBD1. Germline CDR1 is SGHNT and CDR2 is YYREEE (reference sequence). With V trimmed by 4 bases and J by 0 bases, 4 bases remained unmatched. This CDR3 comprises 16 residues. Written as DNA, the CDR3 is TGTGCCAGCAGCCTGGGACAGCCCTCCTATAATTCACCCCTCCACTTT. This translates into CASSLGQPSYNSPLHF.

The chain joins TRBV5-1 to TRBJ2-1; 14 bases map to TRBD2. J was trimmed by 2 bases and V by 3 bases; bases with no gene match: 13. The CDR3 is 20 amino acids. In germline, CDR1 is SGHRS, CDR2 YFSETQ. The CDR3 DNA is TGCGCCAGCAGCTCAAGGACTAGCGGGAGGCCCACGATCGCCTACAATGAGCAGTTCTTC. Its protein is CASSSRTSGRPTIAYNEQFF.

This clone came up a few times. The V call is TRBV7-9, the J call TRBJ2-2; D is unclear. This CDR3 contains 14 residues. CDR1 is SEHNR and CDR2 is FQNEAQ in the germline V gene (reference sequence). The ends were cut back, 3 bases at V and 1 base at J, with 6 bases in the middle. The CDR3 loop reads CASSFKRNTGELFF. CDR3 in DNA: TGTGCCAGCAGCTTTAAGCGGAACACCGGGGAGCTGTTTTTT.

V usage is TRBV2 and J usage is TRBJ1-3, with 9 bases identical to TRBD1. This CDR3 is built from 14 residues. CDR1 is SNHLY, CDR2 FYNNEI, per germline. J was trimmed by 7 bases and V by 6 bases; bases with no gene match: 7. For the CDR3, the DNA is TGTGCCAGCAGAGGACAGGGGTCGCAGAACACCATATATTTT. Translating gives CASRGQGSQNTIYF. Complete variable domain (other parts from reference TRBV2 and TRBJ1-3): EPEVTQTPSHQVTQMGQEVILRCVPISNHLYFYWYRQILGQKVEFLVSFYNNEISEKSEIFDDQFSVERPDGSNFTLKIRSTKLEDSAMYFCASRGQGSQNTIYFGEGSWLTVV.

The rearrangement uses TRBV28 and TRBJ2-7; 8 nucleotides align to TRBD1. Germline lookup yields CDR1 MDHEN and CDR2 SYDVKM. CDR3 length: 14 amino acids. The trim removed 7 bases at V and 1 base at J, leaving 6 bases unmatched. CDR3 sequence: CASILRQGSYEQYF. In nucleotides, the CDR3 is TGTGCCAGCATACTTAGACAGGGGTCCTACGAGCAGTACTTC.

The chain links TRBV5-1 to TRBJ1-2; TRBD1 might be the D (5 bases). The germline V and J ends were trimmed by 6 bases and 2 bases, with 20 bases remaining between them. The germline CDR1 and CDR2 sequences are SGHRS and YFSETQ. The CDR3 has 16 amino acids. Here the CDR3 DNA reads TGCGCCAGCAACGCCGGGACTATCTTCCCCAACTATGGCTACACCTTC. Translation gives CASNAGTIFPNYGYTF.

Regarding this clone: At one of its ends the junction is not consistent with the germline gene, which may arise from a read error. Other DNA sequences within the sample encode an identical CDR3. Written as DNA, the CDR3 is TGTGCTAGCAGTGATCGGGGACAGGGGTTGAAGGCGAGCAAGCAGTACTTC. This codes for CASSDRGQGLKASKQYF. The V and J genes are TRBV6-1 and TRBJ2-7, with TRBD1 identical over 10 bases. Germline CDR1 and CDR2: MNHNS and SASEGT. The CDR3 covers 17 residues.

The CDR3 DNA reads as TGCGCCAGCAGCTTGTACATGGAGACCCAGTACTTC. The encoded protein is CASSLYMETQYF. The rearrangement uses TRBV5-1 and TRBJ2-5, with no clear D. This CDR3 has 12 residues. The germline CDR1 and CDR2 sequences are SGHRS and YFSETQ. The germline V and J ends were trimmed by 1 base and 5 bases, with 6 bases remaining between them.

This clone was counted ten times or more. The chain uses TRBV30 and TRBJ1-3, with 7 bases aligning to TRBD1. This CDR3 has 18 residues. Losses at the gene ends were 1 base for V and 0 bases for J; bases not matched to a gene: 12. The germline gives CDR1 GTSNPN, CDR2 SVGIG (reference sequence). CDR3 loop: CAWSGWGRDSRSGNTIYF. CDR3 nucleotide sequence: TGTGCCTGGAGTGGGTGGGGCCGGGACAGTCGCTCTGGAAACACCATATATTTT.

This sequence joins TRBV18 and TRBJ2-2, with D tentatively TRBD1 (5 bases). Trimming pared 6 bases from V and 2 bases from J, leaving 13 bases between. The length of the CDR3 is 15 residues. Germline-derived CDR1 and CDR2 are KGHSH and LQKENI. The CDR3 protein is CASSPKGDNTGELFF. The DNA for the CDR3 is TGTGCCAGCTCCCCAAAAGGGGATAACACCGGGGAGCTGTTTTTT.

The genes are TRBV14 and TRBJ2-1, with 8 positions matching TRBD1. Germline CDR1 SGHDN, CDR2 FVKESK. CDR3 length equals 16 residues. V gave up 0 bases and J gave up 7 bases; unmatched junction bases: 8. The CDR3 sequence is CASSQDTGTGRNEQFF. CDR3 nucleotides: TGTGCCAGCAGCCAAGATACGGGGACAGGTAGAAATGAGCAGTTCTTC.